Following are 21 T cell receptor beta chains from one sample sequenced in a study of response to subunit inactivated influenza vaccine. TCRdb called the RT-PCR reads again in MiXCR, with one record for every CDR3 protein. Of a few hundred thousand distinct CDR3 sequences in the sample, about 7.2% are singletons; the top ten hold about an eighth. The specimen comprised PBMCs from blood, sampled less than 30 months after vaccination. The receptor source for this set is a man between 50 and 70 years old who received an inactivated influenza vaccine.

The J gene is TRBJ2-5, the V gene TRBV5-1, with D unresolved. Germline loops: CDR1 SGHRS, CDR2 YFSETQ. V shed 4 bases and J shed 0 bases, with 13 bases lying between them. This CDR3 contains 15 residues. CDR3: CASSRKQSYQETQYF. The CDR3 DNA reads as TGCGCCAGCAGCCGGAAACAGAGTTACCAAGAGACCCAGTACTTC. The full variable domain, with the rest looked up from reference TRBV5-1 and TRBJ2-5, is KAGVTQTPRYLIKTRGQQVTLSCSPISGHRSVSWYQQTPGQGLQFLFEYFSETQRNKGNFPGRFSGRQFSNSRSEMNVSTLELGDSALYLCASSRKQSYQETQYFGPGTRLLVL.

The rearrangement links TRBV20-1 to TRBJ1-1; D not certain. V was clipped by 4 bases and J by 1 base, with 4 bases between them. Germline V CDR1 and CDR2: DFQATT, SNEGSKA (reference sequence). This CDR3 has 11 amino acids. For the CDR3, the DNA is TGCAGTGCTACATGGAACACTGAAGCTTTCTTT. Protein sequence: CSATWNTEAFF.

The chain is built from TRBV7-9 and TRBJ1-4, with D possibly TRBD1 on 6 matching bases. The CDR3 totals 17 residues. Trimming took off 5 bases at V and 2 bases at J, with 18 bases between the two ends. Looked up from germline, CDR1 is SEHNR and CDR2 is FQNEAQ (reference sequence). Written as DNA, the CDR3 is TGTGCCAGCAGCCCCGTTATCGGGGGCGGCACTAATGAAAAACTGTTTTTT. Its protein is CASSPVIGGGTNEKLFF.

This clonotype occurred many times. In DNA, the CDR3 is TGTGCCAGCACTTGGACAGGGAAAGCAGATACGCAGTATTTT. This gives the protein CASTWTGKADTQYF. J is TRBJ2-3 and V is TRBV2, with 8 positions matching TRBD1. Germline lookup yields CDR1 SNHLY and CDR2 FYNNEI. The CDR3 extends over 14 amino acids. The V segment lost 7 bases and the J segment 4 bases; nucleotides outside the gene matches: 7. The whole variable domain, remainder taken from reference TRBV2 and TRBJ2-3, is EPEVTQTPSHQVTQMGQEVILRCVPISNHLYFYWYRQILGQKVEFLVSFYNNEISEKSEIFDDQFSVERPDGSNFTLKIRSTKLEDSAMYFCASTWTGKADTQYFGPGTRLTVL.

This clonotype was picked up a small number of times. Written as DNA, the CDR3 is TGTGCCAGCAGCTTAAAAGGAGCGGGAGGCCGCTCCTACAATGAGCAGTTCTTC. Amino acid sequence: CASSLKGAGGRSYNEQFF. The chain is built from TRBV11-2 and TRBJ2-1, with 9 positions matching TRBD2. Per germline, CDR1 SGHAT and CDR2 FQNNGV. V shed 2 bases and J 0 bases; nucleotides not matched to a gene: 8. There are 18 residues in the CDR3.

This clonotype was detected many times. The rearrangement uses TRBV5-1 and TRBJ2-2, with D tentatively TRBD2 (6 bases). V was cut by 5 bases and J by 6 bases, with 14 bases left in between. Germline-derived CDR1 and CDR2 are SGHRS and YFSETQ. This CDR3 is 14 amino acids long. CDR3: CASRPTSRAGELFF. DNA of the CDR3: TGCGCCAGCAGGCCGACTAGTCGTGCCGGGGAGCTGTTTTTT. Full variable domain (remainder filled in from reference TRBV5-1 and TRBJ2-2): KAGVTQTPRYLIKTRGQQVTLSCSPISGHRSVSWYQQTPGQGLQFLFEYFSETQRNKGNFPGRFSGRQFSNSRSEMNVSTLELGDSALYLCASRPTSRAGELFFGEGSRLTVL.

This clonotype was observed a few times. The CDR3 region has the DNA TGTGCCAGCAGCCAAGAGGTAGCGGGACGCTACGAGCAGTACTTC. It encodes CASSQEVAGRYEQYF. The V call is TRBV4-2, the J call TRBJ2-7; 8 bases align to TRBD2. Unmatched junction bases numbered 4, after V lost 0 bases and J lost 3 bases. The CDR3 extends over 15 amino acids. Germline V gene sequence: CDR1 LGHNA, CDR2 YNFKEQ.

This clonotype was picked up a small number of times. This chain links TRBV5-3 with TRBJ2-1; 9 bases are a match to TRBD2. TRBV5-3 is an open reading frame, and its role is uncertain. The CDR3 has 14 residues. Trimming took 10 bases from V and 10 from J; bases not matched to a gene: 15. The CDR3 nucleotides read TGTGCCGGATTTGGGACTAGCCGGCTGGGGGAGCAGTTCTTC. Encoded protein: CAGFGTSRLGEQFF.

This clonotype was seen at least ten times. This rearrangement joins TRBV20-1 to TRBJ1-5; 8 bases agree with TRBD1. CDR1 is DFQATT and CDR2 is SNEGSKA in the germline V gene (reference sequence). The CDR3 covers 14 residues. Germline trimming cut 0 bases from V and 5 bases from J; bases unmatched to any gene: 3. The CDR3 bases are TGCAGTGCTAGAGAATTGACAGGGGATCAGCCCCAGCATTTT. Its translation is CSARELTGDQPQHF.

This clonotype was counted at least ten times. The gene calls are TRBV20-1 and TRBJ2-5, with 7 bases lining up with TRBD1. The ends lost 6 bases at V and 7 bases at J; junction bases unmatched: 5. The germline V gene has CDR1 DFQATT and CDR2 SNEGSKA (reference sequence). This CDR3 comprises 11 residues. CDR3 region: CSARQGWTQYF. DNA for the CDR3: TGCAGTGCAAGACAGGGTTGGACCCAGTACTTC.

The sample holds a few counts of this clonotype. The V and J genes are TRBV28 and TRBJ1-2, with TRBD1 matching 9 bases. V dropped 4 bases and J dropped 4; count of bases not matched to a gene: 7. Germline values: CDR1 MDHEN, CDR2 SYDVKM. The length of the CDR3 is 15 residues. The CDR3 coding sequence is TGTGCCAGCAGTTCGGGGGGACAGGGTGGCTATGGCTACACCTTC. It yields the protein CASSSGGQGGYGYTF.

Many counts were recorded for this clonotype. The chain carries TRBV5-1 and TRBJ2-5; D call uncertain. Germline CDR1 reads SGHRS; CDR2 reads YFSETQ. V dropped 0 bases and J dropped 5 bases, with 11 bases sitting between them. This CDR3 is 14 amino acids long. In DNA, the CDR3 is TGCGCCAGCAGCTTGGATATTAGCTGGGAGACCCAGTACTTC. Translation gives CASSLDISWETQYF.

In its sample, this clonotype was seen a few times. The rearrangement joins TRBV3-1 to TRBJ2-3; a weak D match, TRBD1 (6 bases). The germline gives CDR1 LGHDT, CDR2 YNNKEL (reference sequence). V was clipped by 2 bases and J by 1 base, with 13 bases between them. The CDR3 runs to 16 residues. Here the CDR3 DNA reads TGTGCCAGCAGCCAACATACAGGGTTGGGCACAGATACGCAGTATTTT. Its protein product is CASSQHTGLGTDTQYF.

This clonotype was detected only a few times. This sequence joins TRBV9 and TRBJ2-2, with 10 bases matching TRBD1. Germline V CDR1 and CDR2: SGDLS, YYNGEE. The CDR3 runs 15 residues. Germline trimming cut 4 bases from V and 7 bases from J; bases unmatched to any gene: 7. CDR3 DNA: TGTGCCAGCAGCCCTAGGGACAGGGGTCACGGGGAGCTGTTTTTT. It translates to CASSPRDRGHGELFF.

This clonotype was counted between two and nine times. The chain carries TRBV7-6 and TRBJ2-2; 12 bases match TRBD2. CDR1 SGHVS and CDR2 FNYEAQ come from the germline V gene. J gave up 1 base and V 1 base, and 7 bases lay outside the gene matches. The CDR3 sequence is 19 residues long. As DNA, the CDR3 is TGTGCCAGCAGCTTAGAACCGGTGACTAGCGGGGGGAACACCGGGGAGCTGTTTTTT. Amino acids: CASSLEPVTSGGNTGELFF.

This clonotype was recorded at least ten times. The rearrangement uses TRBV12-3 or TRBV12-4 and TRBJ2-3; no reliable D call. V was clipped by 4 bases and J by 5 bases, with 10 bases between them. This CDR3 comprises 13 residues. CDR3 amino acids: CASSSDALDTQYF. The CDR3, as DNA: TGTGCCAGCAGTTCGGACGCGTTAGATACGCAGTATTTT.

This clonotype has a handful of counts. The chain recombines TRBV2 with TRBJ1-1; perhaps TRBD1 as D (5 bases). The V end was cut by 7 bases, the J end by 4 bases, with 13 bases between. Looked up from germline, CDR1 is SNHLY and CDR2 is FYNNEI. This CDR3 is 13 amino acids long. CDR3 DNA: TGTGCCAGCACCGCTGACAGTGCCACTGAAGCTTTCTTT. This sequence encodes CASTADSATEAFF.

This clonotype was counted between two and nine times. The rearrangement uses TRBV6-2 or TRBV6-3 and TRBJ2-3, with TRBD2 matching over 11 bases. The CDR3 runs to 16 residues. The germline gives CDR1 MNHEY, CDR2 SVGEGT. Trimming cost V 4 bases and J 1 base; bases outside gene matches: 4. The CDR3 DNA reads TGTGCCAGCAGTTTAGCGGGAGGGCTTCGCACAGATACGCAGTATTTT. This sequence encodes CASSLAGGLRTDTQYF.

This clonotype was recorded at least ten times. CDR3 coding DNA: TGTGCCAGCAGCCTAACGACAGCCGATGGGCAGTTCTTC. It yields the protein CASSLTTADGQFF. The chain combines TRBV7-9 with TRBJ2-1, with D maybe TRBD1 (5 bases). Germline V gene sequence: CDR1 SEHNR, CDR2 FQNEAQ (reference sequence). The V end lost 5 bases, the J end lost 12 bases, and 17 bases lay between the germline ends. This CDR3 is 13 amino acids long.

There are a few counts of this clonotype. V and J are TRBV7-2 and TRBJ1-4; TRBD1 aligns across 7 bases. Trimming took 2 bases from V and 0 from J; bases not matched to a gene: 3. The length of the CDR3 is 16 residues. Germline-derived CDR1 and CDR2 are SGHTA and FQGNSA. The CDR3 sequence is CASSLTDRATNEKLFF. The CDR3 coding sequence is TGTGCCAGCAGCTTAACCGACAGGGCAACTAATGAAAAACTGTTTTTT.

The chain couples TRBV7-9 to TRBJ1-2; D is unresolved. The germline V gene encodes CDR1 SEHNR and CDR2 FQNEAQ (reference sequence). The V end was cut by 5 bases, the J end by 8 bases, with 18 bases between. This CDR3 is built from 14 residues. The CDR3 loop reads CASSLSHMGRGYTF. The CDR3 DNA is TGTGCCAGCAGCCTTTCACATATGGGGAGAGGCTACACCTTC.